The next 15 T cell receptor beta chains were all read from a single sample in a study of blood T cell repertoires in COVID-19 (dated by TCRdb to 2020 to 2022). Library preparation employed the immunoSEQ multiplex PCR assay. TCRdb carries this immuneACCESS record with in-frame sequences only. Its versions omit some clonotypes, under half of them owing to an unresolved V gene in the studies checked, with the rest unexplained. The sample yields 65,000 to 90,000 clones; roughly three quarters were counted once. The ten most abundant clones make up 15% to 20% of the sample. Specimen: peripheral blood. Receptor source: a man in his 70s with active or convalescent COVID-19.

The gene calls are TRBV19 and TRBJ1-4, with 9 bases fitting TRBD1. The ends lost 6 bases at V and 5 bases at J; junction bases unmatched: 10. In germline, CDR1 is LNHDA, CDR2 SQIVND (reference sequence). This CDR3 comprises 16 residues. This CDR3 is CASRHIPGQGNEKLFF. CDR3 sequence (DNA): TGTGCCAGTAGGCACATACCGGGACAGGGAAATGAAAAACTGTTTTTT.

This chain joins TRBV6-2 or TRBV6-3 and TRBJ2-4, with 7 bases lining up with TRBD1. Germline assignment: CDR1 MNHEY and CDR2 SVGEGT. The CDR3 spans 15 residues. V lost 3 bases to trimming and J lost 3 bases; unmatched junction nucleotides: 5. The CDR3 nucleotides read TGTGCCAGCAGTTATAGGGGGCTCGACAAAAACATTCAGTACTTC. As protein: CASSYRGLDKNIQYF.

The chain joins TRBV11-3 to TRBJ2-3; D may be TRBD2 (7 bases). The CDR3 loop spans 16 amino acids. Germline V gives CDR1 SGHNT, CDR2 YENEEA. V lost 5 bases and J 0 bases, leaving 15 bases between the germline ends. CDR3 in amino acids: CASSRGGTGSTDTQYF. As DNA, the CDR3 is TGTGCCAGCAGCCGCGGGGGCACGGGGAGCACAGATACGCAGTATTTT. Full variable domain (rest looked up from reference TRBV11-3 and TRBJ2-3): EAGVVQSPRYKIIEKKQPVAFWCNPISGHNTLYWYLQNLGQGPELLIRYENEEAVDDSQLPKDRFSAERLKGVDSTLKIQPAELGDSAVYLCASSRGGTGSTDTQYFGPGTRLTVL.

This clone came up once. The V call is TRBV7-8, the J call TRBJ1-5; D uncertain. This CDR3 has 17 amino acids. Germline V CDR1 and CDR2: SGHVS, FQNEAQ. The V end lost 5 bases, the J end lost 4 bases, and 21 bases lay between the germline ends. In nucleotides, the CDR3 is TGTGCCAGCAGCCCGCGGGAGTTGAGTGGGGTAAATCAGCCCCAGCATTTT. This codes for CASSPRELSGVNQPQHF.

The genes are TRBV2 and TRBJ2-7; 9 bases are a match to TRBD2. Germline CDR1 reads SNHLY; CDR2 reads FYNNEI. The trim removed 3 bases at V and 4 bases at J, leaving 7 bases unmatched. There are 15 residues in the CDR3. Written as DNA, the CDR3 is TGTGCCAGCAGTGACAGCGGGGGGCCACTTTACGAGCAGTACTTC. It specifies CASSDSGGPLYEQYF.

The genes are TRBV10-2 and TRBJ2-7; D may be TRBD1 (5 bases). The germline V gene has CDR1 WSHSY and CDR2 SAAADI. The V end was cut by 1 base, the J end by 3 bases, with 10 bases between. CDR3 size: 14 residues. This CDR3 is CASSEFQGYYEQYF. CDR3 bases: TGCGCCAGCAGTGAGTTTCAGGGCTACTACGAGCAGTACTTC.

This rearrangement joins TRBV7-9 to TRBJ2-3; 10 positions match TRBD1. Germline values: CDR1 SEHNR, CDR2 FQNEAQ (reference sequence). The CDR3 extends over 14 amino acids. The V and J ends lost 8 bases and 6 bases, in that order; junction bases with no gene match: 8. CDR3 amino acids: CASHPGTGADTQYF. As DNA, the CDR3 is TGTGCCAGCCATCCCGGGACAGGGGCCGATACGCAGTATTTT.

This clone was detected a few times. This rearrangement joins TRBV5-5 to TRBJ1-6, with 10 positions matching TRBD1. CDR3 size: 14 residues. Looked up from germline, CDR1 is SGHKS and CDR2 is YYEKEE (reference sequence). V was pared by 3 bases and J by 9 bases, with 3 bases of the junction left unmatched. Here the CDR3 reads CASSSWDRGSPLHF. The CDR3 bases are TGTGCCAGCAGCTCCTGGGACAGGGGTTCACCCCTCCACTTT.

This clone was seen once. The V and J genes are TRBV29-1 and TRBJ2-7, with D possibly matching TRBD1 (6 bases). V lost 2 bases, J lost 3 bases, and 20 bases lay in between. CDR1 and CDR2 (germline): SQVTM, ANQGSEA. The CDR3 has 16 amino acids. The DNA of the CDR3 is TGCAGCGTTGAAAACCCGCCAGGGGAAGGCCGCTACGAGCAGTACTTC. It codes for CSVENPPGEGRYEQYF.

A few counts support this clone. The rearrangement joins TRBV6-5 to TRBJ2-3; 11 positions agree with TRBD2. The CDR3 extends over 15 amino acids. V lost 5 bases to trimming and J lost 4 bases; unmatched junction nucleotides: 5. Per the germline V gene, CDR1 is MNHEY and CDR2 is SVGAGI. The CDR3 sequence is CASSRLAGGPDTQYF. For the CDR3, the DNA is TGTGCCAGCAGTAGGCTAGCGGGGGGCCCAGATACGCAGTATTTT.

This clone was seen a single time. V gene TRBV6-1 combines with J gene TRBJ1-5; a weak D match, TRBD1 (5 bases). V lost 0 bases, J lost 3 bases, and 9 bases lay in between. The CDR3 consists of 15 residues. Germline V gene sequence: CDR1 MNHNS, CDR2 SASEGT. Here the CDR3 reads CASSEAWGDNQPQHF. The CDR3 nucleotides read TGTGCCAGCAGTGAAGCTTGGGGGGACAATCAGCCCCAGCATTTT.

V gene TRBV4-1 combines with J gene TRBJ1-4; 9 bases map to TRBD1. J gave up 3 bases and V 2 bases, and 4 bases lay outside the gene matches. The CDR3 loop spans 16 amino acids. Germline CDR1 and CDR2: MGHRA and YSYEKL. As DNA, the CDR3 is TGCGCCAGCAGCCAACTAACAGGGGGCTCTAATGAAAAACTGTTTTTT. It specifies CASSQLTGGSNEKLFF.

This chain uses TRBV7-2 with TRBJ2-1; 13 nucleotides agree with TRBD2. The CDR3 runs to 16 residues. Looked up from germline, CDR1 is SGHTA and CDR2 is FQGNSA. V was clipped by 6 bases and J by 4 bases; unmatched bases: 6. This chain's CDR3 is CASRDQTSGGYNEQFF. CDR3 nucleotide sequence: TGTGCCAGCAGAGATCAGACTAGCGGGGGGTACAATGAGCAGTTCTTC.

The V gene is TRBV5-1, the J gene TRBJ2-7, with D possibly TRBD2 on 6 matching bases. The germline gives CDR1 SGHRS, CDR2 YFSETQ. This CDR3 is built from 14 residues. V lost 4 bases, J lost 3 bases, and 14 bases lay in between. This CDR3 reads CASSADPAGYEQYF. Here the CDR3 DNA reads TGCGCCAGCAGCGCGGACCCAGCGGGCTACGAGCAGTACTTC.

The chain employs TRBV5-5 and TRBJ1-5, with D perhaps TRBD1 (5 bases). V lost 0 bases and J 6 bases, leaving 13 bases between the germline ends. CDR1 is SGHKS, CDR2 YYEKEE, per germline (reference sequence). The length of the CDR3 is 15 residues. The CDR3 loop is CASSLDVGGSQPQHF. DNA for the CDR3: TGTGCCAGCAGCTTGGATGTGGGGGGGAGTCAGCCCCAGCATTTT.